This T cell receptor beta chain was found in a study of T cells in Graves' hyperthyroidism and ophthalmopathy. Germline V gene lookup returns CDR1 SQVTM and CDR2 ANQGSEA. V was clipped by 5 bases and J by 0 bases, with 17 bases between them. The CDR3 loop spans 16 amino acids. This clonotype appeared once. Its antigen is undetermined. Study-wide findings and caveats: Expanded thyroid clonotypes (above 0.001) were mostly also found in blood. Through a model of 13 V-J features, ophthalmopathy was separated from stable hyperthyroidism.

Hyperthyroidism, newly diagnosed and lasting under 2 months, affected patients aged 18 to 65. Uncontrolled infection, other autoimmune disease, pregnancy or lactation disqualified patients from enrolment. TCR beta CDR3 region amplification was performed from RNA transcripts. RT-PCR in the first round (using the HTBI primer set) targeted the TCR CDR3. Each CDR3 protein is one row after TCRdb ran MiXCR on the multiplex PCR reads. Among around 440,000 distinct CDR3 sequences listed, 15% to 17% were seen once. The sample was blood. The rearrangement links TRBV29-1 to TRBJ2-1, with D unclear. This receptor was taken from a woman younger than 35 with Graves' hyperthyroidism. DNA of the CDR3: TGCAGCGTTAACGGGTTGCGGAGAAGCTCCTACAATGAGCAGTTCTTC. Its translation is CSVNGLRRSSYNEQFF.